This T cell receptor (beta chain) was identified in a study of T-cell reconstitution after alpha-beta-depleted transplantation in children. Deletions cut 5 bases from V and 0 bases from J, with 13 bases between. The CDR3 length is 16 residues. Germline CDR1 and CDR2: SGHTA and FQGNSA. TCRbeta library preparation incorporated unique molecular identifiers. TCRdb re-derived calls from the PCR reads in MiXCR, one entry per CDR3 protein. This sample has approximately 200,000 distinct CDR3 sequences, with more than 14% found just once. This clonotype is medium-sized in the sample. The source is a human donor who donated a stem cell graft to a child with acute lymphoblastic leukemia. This specimen consisted of PBMCs from the stem cell graft donor, obtained from the stem cell graft. The chain links TRBV7-2 to TRBJ2-2; D ambiguous. The CDR3 nucleotides read TGTGCCAGCAGCCTATCGGGCGCAGCGAACACCGGGGAGCTGTTTTTT. Translation: CASSLSGAANTGELFF.